One T cell receptor (beta chain) is described in this entry. No cognate antigen has been identified for it. The record has no base qualities; no much larger clone is one base away. Library creation used the immunoSEQ multiplex PCR assay. Not all clones reach the TCRdb copy of this immuneACCESS table, which keeps in-frame sequences only. Checked studies attribute under half of the gap to unresolved V genes and leave the rest unexplained. The sample includes 43,000 or so clones, with 31% observed a single time. The leading ten clones occupy 2.9% of the sample. This entry belongs to a study of tumour-infiltrating T cells in Burkitt lymphoma (dated by TCRdb to the early 2020s). About the investigation overall: The Burkitt lymphoma cohort included 80 to 85 patients and covered every epidemiological subtype of the disease. When TCR repertoire data were correlated with clinical outcome, productive clonality turned out to predict both overall and progression-free survival, independent of established prognosticators, age at diagnosis among them.

What the authors observed across the whole study: Several public clonotypes shared across numerous Burkitt lymphoma patients were found, suggesting shared tumour neoantigen selection absent from diffuse large B-cell lymphoma.

V is shortened by 8 bases, J by 0 bases, and the region joining them spans 11 bases. Sequences LGHNT (CDR1) and FRNRAP (CDR2) are obtained from the germline V gene. The CDR3 measures 14 amino acids from cysteine to phenylalanine. Of all the DNA, just the CDR3 is kept, 42 bases in frame from base 1. Sequencing input: tumor tissue. The sequence was collected from a human donor with Burkitt lymphoma. The rearranged segments are TRBV12-5 and TRBJ1-5, with no D gene named confidently. CDR3 region: CASSRGDSNQPQHF. The sequence in DNA is TGTGCTAGTTCCCGGGGAGATAGCAATCAGCCCCAGCATTTT.